This TCR beta chain emerged from a study of PD-L1 blockade in urothelial cancer. Study context: Dosed intravenously at 1,200 mg every 3 weeks, atezolizumab was initiated by patients at some point between 2014 and 2016. When blood samples were assessed, the median T cell count was 141,255.

Here immunoSEQ multiplex PCR was the method, and the copy in TCRdb shows in-frame clones only, minus some. Of some 45,000 clones listed, approximately 89% are singletons. Germline V gives CDR1 GTSNPN, CDR2 SVGIG (reference sequence). This CDR3 region has 14 residues. Between the trimmed V and J ends, which lost 0 bases and 6 bases, there was a span of 12 bases. This specimen was PBMCs, taken around atezolizumab (anti-PD-L1) treatment. This sequence originates from a man older than 75 with urothelial cancer. This chain uses TRBV30 with TRBJ1-5, with TRBD1 as a possible D gene (6 bases). The CDR3 spells CAWSVSSGVQPQHF. CDR3 bases: TGTGCCTGGAGTGTGTCTTCAGGGGTTCAGCCCCAGCATTTT.